Shown below are 30 T cell receptor beta chains from a single sample sequenced in a study of regulatory T cells in long-lasting Graves disease. CDR3-region Arm-PCR and iRepertoire HTBI primers produced the TCR beta libraries. MiXCR was run by TCRdb on the multiplex PCR reads, yielding one entry per CDR3 protein. The table shows 600,000 to 800,000 distinct CDR3 sequences, with around 30% occurring only once. Described time point: persistent/refractory GD, antithyroid drugs over 5 years with positive TRAb. Preparation of the TCR library used RNA extracted from PBMCs. Sequencing was performed on peripheral blood mononuclear cells (PBMCs), taken when the disease was refractory, from a patient treated with antithyroid drugs. These receptors were obtained from a female donor with Graves disease.

V usage is TRBV7-9 and J usage is TRBJ1-2; D uncertain. The V end was cut by 2 bases, the J end by 6 bases, with 10 bases between. CDR3 length: 13 amino acids. Germline CDR1 is SEHNR and CDR2 is FQNEAQ (reference sequence). The CDR3 DNA follows: TGTGCCAGCAGCTTACCGTGGAGGGATGGCTACACCTTC. It yields the protein CASSLPWRDGYTF.

J is TRBJ2-2 and V is TRBV6-1, with 7 positions matching TRBD1. V shed 7 bases and J 4 bases; nucleotides not matched to a gene: 9. In germline, CDR1 is MNHNS, CDR2 SASEGT. The CDR3 totals 15 residues. The CDR3 reads CASNIRQGVTGELFF. The DNA of the CDR3 is TGTGCCAGCAATATCCGACAGGGAGTCACCGGGGAGCTGTTTTTT.

There are many counts of this clonotype. This rearrangement joins TRBV12-3 or TRBV12-4 to TRBJ1-4; the D gene is possibly TRBD1 (5 bases). This CDR3 contains 15 residues. V was shortened by 6 bases and J by 8 bases, with 19 bases between the two germline ends. CDR3: CASRRTYREGEKLFF. The CDR3 DNA reads as TGTGCCAGCAGACGGACTTATCGAGAGGGGGAAAAACTGTTTTTT.

V and J are TRBV12-3 or TRBV12-4 and TRBJ1-5, with 8 nucleotides matching TRBD1. The CDR3 is 16 amino acids. Germline trimming cut 2 bases from V and 2 bases from J; bases unmatched to any gene: 5. The CDR3 sequence is CASSLTGQGGNQPQHF. CDR3 nucleotide sequence: TGTGCCAGCAGTTTAACCGGACAGGGTGGCAATCAGCCCCAGCATTTT.

Ten or more counts support this clonotype. The V call is TRBV27, the J call TRBJ1-1; the D is unclear. Trimming shortened V by 5 bases and J by 4 bases, and 14 bases separated the two germline ends. CDR1 is MNHEY and CDR2 is SMNVEV in the germline V gene (reference sequence). The CDR3 covers 14 residues. The CDR3: CASSAGDRSTEAFF. The DNA of the CDR3 is TGTGCCAGCAGTGCAGGAGATAGGAGCACTGAAGCTTTCTTT.

This clonotype was observed many times. V is TRBV28 and J is TRBJ1-2, with D perhaps TRBD1 (6 bases). The V and J ends lost 8 bases and 0 bases respectively, with 16 bases between them. Germline V CDR1 and CDR2: MDHEN, SYDVKM. The CDR3 sequence is 15 residues long. The CDR3 DNA is TGTGCCAGCTGGGAACAGGGCGAAACTAACTATGGCTACACCTTC. Protein product: CASWEQGETNYGYTF.

This clonotype was detected a few times. The V call is TRBV12-3 or TRBV12-4, the J call TRBJ1-3; the match to TRBD1 covers 7 bases. J gave up 3 bases and V 5 bases, and 4 bases lay outside the gene matches. The CDR3 extends over 14 amino acids. CDR3 coding DNA: TGTGCCAGCAGTCTGGGACAGCGTGGAAACACCATATATTTT. Translated, it gives CASSLGQRGNTIYF.

This clonotype has ten or more counts. The chain recombines TRBV7-6 with TRBJ2-7; the match to TRBD2 covers 12 bases. The germline gives CDR1 SGHVS, CDR2 FNYEAQ. Trimming cost V 4 bases and J 7 bases; bases outside gene matches: 5. CDR3 length: 14 residues. The CDR3: CASSSRLAGEEQYF. The CDR3 coding sequence is TGTGCCAGCAGCTCAAGACTAGCGGGGGAGGAGCAGTACTTC.

In DNA form, the CDR3 reads TGTGCCAGTAGTATCCGGGACAGGGGGCGAGGAGGCTACACCTTC. Residues: CASSIRDRGRGGYTF. The V and J genes are TRBV19 and TRBJ1-2, with TRBD1 identical over 12 bases. The germline V gene has CDR1 LNHDA and CDR2 SQIVND (reference sequence). J was trimmed by 8 bases and V by 3 bases; bases with no gene match: 7. The CDR3 loop spans 15 amino acids. The variable domain in full, with the rest retrieved from reference TRBV19 and TRBJ1-2, is DGGITQSPKYLFRKEGQNVTLSCEQNLNHDAMYWYRQDPGQGLRLIYYSQIVNDFQKGDIAEGYSVSREKKESFPLTVTSAQKNPTAFYLCASSIRDRGRGGYTFGSGTRLTVV.

V usage is TRBV7-9 and J usage is TRBJ1-1; D call uncertain. The CDR3 loop spans 12 amino acids. V lost 1 base to trimming and J lost 9 bases, with 9 bases between them. Germline assignment: CDR1 SEHNR and CDR2 FQNEAQ (reference sequence). The CDR3 reads CASSLVEGQAFF. The CDR3 DNA sequence: TGTGCCAGCAGCTTAGTAGAGGGCCAAGCTTTCTTT.

A few counts support this clonotype. The chain uses TRBV10-1 and TRBJ2-1; D uncertain. V lost 6 bases and J lost 5, with 11 bases in between. This CDR3 has 13 residues. Germline V gives CDR1 WNHNN, CDR2 SYGVQD (reference sequence). The CDR3 loop reads CASSVQINNEQFF. For the CDR3, the DNA is TGCGCCAGCAGCGTACAGATTAACAATGAGCAGTTCTTC.

Worth noting for this clonotype: The junction differs from germline at one of its ends, possibly a read error. This chain connects TRBV6-4 to TRBJ2-7; no definite D call. CDR3 length: 12 residues. The germline V gene encodes CDR1 MRHNA and CDR2 SNTAGT. The CDR3 reads CASSYSPGSRYF. The CDR3 DNA follows: TGTGCCAGCAGTTACTCTCCGGGTTCGCGGTACTTC.

V gene TRBV19 combines with J gene TRBJ2-7; the match to TRBD2 covers 12 bases. With V trimmed by 0 bases and J by 6 bases, 6 bases remained unmatched. The CDR3 totals 16 residues. Germline CDR1 LNHDA, CDR2 SQIVND (reference sequence). The CDR3 nucleotides are TGTGCCAGTAGTATAGATCGACTAGCGGGAGATCTCGAGCAGTACTTC. Translating gives CASSIDRLAGDLEQYF.

This clonotype appeared a few times. This chain joins TRBV7-2 and TRBJ1-1; D is unclear. Germline assignment: CDR1 SGHTA and CDR2 FQGNSA. The CDR3 covers 15 residues. V was trimmed by 5 bases and J by 5 bases, leaving 18 bases between them. CDR3 bases: TGTGCCAGCAGCCCCTGGGCCCCAGGTGGGACTGAAGCTTTCTTT. Translated, it gives CASSPWAPGGTEAFF.

This clonotype was seen more than once but under ten times. The V and J genes are TRBV30 and TRBJ1-4; D gene unclear. This CDR3 has 11 amino acids. Trimming pared 2 bases from V and 6 bases from J, leaving 4 bases between. CDR1 is GTSNPN, CDR2 SVGIG, per germline (reference sequence). CDR3 coding DNA: TGTGCCTGGAGTCGGGATGAAAAACTGTTTTTT. Translating gives CAWSRDEKLFF.

This clonotype was seen ten or more times. Germline is not matched at one junction end, which may reflect a read error. The CDR3 coding sequence is TGTGCCAGCAGTGAAGAAGTAGCGGGAGTCCAAAAGACCCAGTACTTC. This translates into CASSEEVAGVQKTQYF. The chain links TRBV6-1 to TRBJ2-5, with 9 bases identical to TRBD2. The CDR3 sequence is 16 residues long. From germline, CDR1 is MNHNS and CDR2 SASEGT.

The sample holds many counts of this clonotype. The chain links TRBV2 to TRBJ2-2; 7 bases line up with TRBD1. V shed 5 bases and J 4 bases; nucleotides not matched to a gene: 7. The length of the CDR3 is 15 residues. Germline-derived CDR1 and CDR2 are SNHLY and FYNNEI. The CDR3 here is CASSPGTAITGELFF. The CDR3, as DNA: TGTGCCAGCAGTCCCGGGACAGCAATCACCGGGGAGCTGTTTTTT. The full variable domain, with the rest looked up from reference TRBV2 and TRBJ2-2, is EPEVTQTPSHQVTQMGQEVILRCVPISNHLYFYWYRQILGQKVEFLVSFYNNEISEKSEIFDDQFSVERPDGSNFTLKIRSTKLEDSAMYFCASSPGTAITGELFFGEGSRLTVL.

The genes are TRBV28 and TRBJ2-5; D tentatively reads TRBD1 or TRBD2 (6 bases each). Trimming cost V 5 bases and J 5 bases, with 18 bases left between them. This CDR3 has 15 residues. Germline V gene sequence: CDR1 MDHEN, CDR2 SYDVKM. In DNA, the CDR3 is TGTGCCAGCAGTCCCCTATCGGGGGCGAGGGAGACCCAGTACTTC. It specifies CASSPLSGARETQYF.

This clonotype was seen ten or more times. CDR3 sequence (DNA): TGTGCCAGCAGTTCGGACAGGGAAGAGACCCAGTACTTC. Residues: CASSSDREETQYF. The genes are TRBV28 and TRBJ2-5; 8 nucleotides agree with TRBD1. The CDR3 has 13 amino acids. The V and J ends lost 4 bases and 3 bases, in that order; junction bases with no gene match: 1. Germline V gives CDR1 MDHEN, CDR2 SYDVKM.

The V and J genes are TRBV19 and TRBJ2-7, with 9 bases that match TRBD1. The length of the CDR3 is 13 residues. V shed 9 bases, J shed 1 base, and the junction held 4 bases outside the gene matches. Germline V gene sequence: CDR1 LNHDA, CDR2 SQIVND (reference sequence). The CDR3 region has the DNA TGTGCCAGGATGGGACAGGGATCCTACGAGCAGTACTTC. Its protein is CARMGQGSYEQYF.

The sample holds a few counts of this clonotype. The J gene is TRBJ1-1, the V gene TRBV27; 11 nucleotides agree with TRBD1. V gave up 5 bases and J gave up 6 bases; unmatched junction bases: 8. CDR1 and CDR2 from the germline V gene are MNHEY and SMNVEV (reference sequence). This CDR3 has 15 amino acids. The CDR3 region is CASSPLGQGVPEAFF. The CDR3 DNA sequence: TGTGCCAGCAGTCCCCTGGGACAGGGGGTCCCTGAAGCTTTCTTT.

There are many counts of this clonotype. This chain joins TRBV28 and TRBJ1-2, with D possibly TRBD1 on 6 matching bases. The germline V and J ends were trimmed by 6 bases and 5 bases, with 10 bases remaining between them. Germline V gene data show CDR1 as MDHEN and CDR2 as SYDVKM. There are 12 residues in the CDR3. The CDR3 DNA is TGTGCCAGCAGGACCGGACAGTATGGCTACACCTTC. It is translated as CASRTGQYGYTF.

This clonotype showed up many times. J is TRBJ1-6 and V is TRBV2; 8 positions agree with TRBD1. Germline V gene sequence: CDR1 SNHLY, CDR2 FYNNEI. The CDR3 loop spans 14 amino acids. The trim removed 10 bases at V and 10 bases at J, leaving 12 bases unmatched. The CDR3 loop reads CATNQDRVGSPLHF. CDR3 in DNA: TGTGCCACCAACCAGGACAGGGTGGGATCACCCCTCCACTTT.

This chain links TRBV19 with TRBJ1-5; no clear D. Germline lookup yields CDR1 LNHDA and CDR2 SQIVND (reference sequence). The CDR3 extends over 15 amino acids. Trimming stripped 0 bases from V and 6 bases from J, with 12 bases between. In nucleotides, the CDR3 is TGTGCCAGTAGTATAGATCCCCGGGGATTTCAGCCCCAGCATTTT. Translation: CASSIDPRGFQPQHF. Full variable domain (outside the CDR3, taken from reference TRBV19 and TRBJ1-5): DGGITQSPKYLFRKEGQNVTLSCEQNLNHDAMYWYRQDPGQGLRLIYYSQIVNDFQKGDIAEGYSVSREKKESFPLTVTSAQKNPTAFYLCASSIDPRGFQPQHFGDGTRLSIL.

The genes are TRBV27 and TRBJ1-1; D might be TRBD1 (5 bases). Trimming stripped 6 bases from V and 4 bases from J, with 15 bases between. This CDR3 spans 14 amino acids. The germline gives CDR1 MNHEY, CDR2 SMNVEV (reference sequence). Here the CDR3 reads CASRAQGVATEAFF. The DNA of the CDR3 is TGTGCCAGCAGAGCGCAGGGAGTTGCCACTGAAGCTTTCTTT.

This clonotype appeared a few times. V is TRBV6-1 and J is TRBJ1-4, with 9 bases matching TRBD1. The ends lost 7 bases at V and 3 bases at J; junction bases unmatched: 6. Per germline, CDR1 MNHNS and CDR2 SASEGT. The CDR3 has 15 amino acids. The CDR3 DNA reads as TGTGCCAGCATACCGGGACAGGGAGCTAATGAAAAACTGTTTTTT. Its translation: CASIPGQGANEKLFF.

The chain combines TRBV20-1 with TRBJ2-7; D might be TRBD1 or TRBD2, each matching 6 bases. CDR1 and CDR2 from the germline V gene are DFQATT and SNEGSKA (reference sequence). The CDR3 covers 15 residues. The ends were cut back, 6 bases at V and 5 bases at J, with 23 bases in the middle. The CDR3 nucleotides read TGCAGTGCCACCGCCTCACAGGGTTGGGAGGACGAGCAGTACTTC. Encoded protein: CSATASQGWEDEQYF.

This clonotype was counted many times. The CDR3 sequence: CASSPGFNAYEQYF. The CDR3 DNA is TGTGCCAGCAGTCCGGGATTTAATGCCTACGAGCAGTACTTC. The gene calls are TRBV12-3 or TRBV12-4 and TRBJ2-7, with D possibly matching TRBD2 (5 bases). This CDR3 comprises 14 residues. Trimming stripped 5 bases from V and 2 bases from J, with 13 bases between.

J is TRBJ1-1 and V is TRBV6-1, with D unresolved. Trimming removed 6 bases from V and 2 bases from J, with 10 bases in between. Germline V gene lookup returns CDR1 MNHNS and CDR2 SASEGT. This CDR3 region has 13 residues. The CDR3 reads CASSRKHNTEAFF. The CDR3 DNA reads as TGTGCCAGCAGCCGTAAACACAACACTGAAGCTTTCTTT.

This chain links TRBV6-1 with TRBJ2-2, with D unresolved. The CDR3 extends over 13 amino acids. Germline V CDR1 and CDR2: MNHNS, SASEGT. Deletions cut 0 bases from V and 8 bases from J, with 7 bases between. The CDR3 nucleotides are TGTGCCAGCAGTGAAGCGGGGTTTGGGGAGCTGTTTTTT. Protein sequence: CASSEAGFGELFF.